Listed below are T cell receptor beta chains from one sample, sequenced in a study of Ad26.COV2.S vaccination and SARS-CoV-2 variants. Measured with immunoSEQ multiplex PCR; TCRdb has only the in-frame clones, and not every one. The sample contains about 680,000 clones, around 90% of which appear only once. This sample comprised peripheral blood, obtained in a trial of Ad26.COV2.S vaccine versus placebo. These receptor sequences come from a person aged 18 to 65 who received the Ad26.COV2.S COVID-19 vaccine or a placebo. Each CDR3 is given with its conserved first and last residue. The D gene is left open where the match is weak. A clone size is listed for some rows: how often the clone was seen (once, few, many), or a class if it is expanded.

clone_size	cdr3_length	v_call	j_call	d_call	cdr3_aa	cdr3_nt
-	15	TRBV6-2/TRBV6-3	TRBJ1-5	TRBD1	CASSTRGRSNQPQHF	TGTGCCAGCAGCACCAGGGGGCGAAGCAATCAGCCCCAGCATTTT
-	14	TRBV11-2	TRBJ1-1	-	CASSLTGLNTEAFF	TGTGCCAGCAGCTTGACGGGCCTGAACACTGAAGCTTTCTTT
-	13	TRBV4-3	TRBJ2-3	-	CASSQRGADTQYF	TGCGCCAGCAGCCAAAGGGGGGCAGATACGCAGTATTTT
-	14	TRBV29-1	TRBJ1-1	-	CSVGGGLMNTEAFF	TGCAGCGTGGGGGGAGGGCTCATGAACACTGAAGCTTTCTTT
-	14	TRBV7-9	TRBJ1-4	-	CASRSGDYNEKLFF	TGTGCCAGCAGGTCCGGGGACTATAATGAAAAACTGTTTTTT
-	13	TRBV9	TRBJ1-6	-	CASSVGGYSPLHF	TGTGCCAGCAGCGTGGGCGGTTATTCACCCCTCCACTTT
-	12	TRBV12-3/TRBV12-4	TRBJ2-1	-	CASSFEADEQFF	TGTGCCAGCAGTTTTGAAGCGGATGAGCAGTTCTTC
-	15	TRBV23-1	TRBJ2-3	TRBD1	CASSSFRGSTDTQYF	TGCGCCAGCAGTTCCTTCAGGGGGTCCACAGATACGCAGTATTTT
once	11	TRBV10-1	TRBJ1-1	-	CASSSYTEAFF	TGCGCCAGCAGCAGTTACACTGAAGCTTTCTTT
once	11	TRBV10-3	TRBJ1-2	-	CAISPTTGYTF	TGTGCCATATCTCCGACTACAGGCTACACCTTC
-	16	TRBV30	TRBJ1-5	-	CAWSINLGTSNQPQHF	TGTGCCTGGAGCATAAACTTGGGGACGAGCAATCAGCCCCAGCATTTT
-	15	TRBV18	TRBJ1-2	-	CASSPQDKANYGYTF	TGTGCCAGCTCACCGCAGGATAAAGCTAACTATGGCTACACCTTC
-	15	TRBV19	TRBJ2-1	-	CATSEWRGTYNEQFF	TGTGCCACTAGCGAGTGGCGGGGTACTTACAATGAGCAGTTCTTC
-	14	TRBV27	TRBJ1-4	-	CASSADPRGEKLFF	TGTGCCAGCAGCGCCGACCCTCGGGGTGAAAAACTGTTTTTT
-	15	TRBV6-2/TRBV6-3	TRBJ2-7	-	CASSYSTDLSYEQYF	TGTGCCAGCAGTTACTCAACGGACCTCTCCTACGAGCAGTACTTC
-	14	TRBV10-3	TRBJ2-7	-	CAISEPGLQNEQYF	TGTGCCATCAGTGAGCCGGGACTCCAGAACGAGCAGTACTTC
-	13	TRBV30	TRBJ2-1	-	CAWARTSYNEQFF	TGTGCCTGGGCCCGGACTTCCTACAATGAGCAGTTCTTC
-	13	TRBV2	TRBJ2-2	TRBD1	CASGTGGAGELFF	TGTGCCAGCGGGACAGGGGGCGCCGGGGAGCTGTTTTTT
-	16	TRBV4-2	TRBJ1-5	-	CASSQAGGTSNQPQHF	TGTGCCAGCAGCCAGGCCGGGGGGACTAGCAATCAGCCCCAGCATTTT
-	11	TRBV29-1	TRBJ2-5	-	CSVPSAETQYF	TGCAGCGTTCCCTCCGCCGAGACCCAGTACTTC
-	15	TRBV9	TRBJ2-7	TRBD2	CASSVASGGTYEQYF	TGTGCCAGCAGCGTAGCTTCGGGAGGGACCTACGAGCAGTACTTC
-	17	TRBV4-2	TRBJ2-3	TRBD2	CASSRGLAGDIADTQYF	TGTGCCAGCAGCCGAGGACTAGCGGGGGATATAGCAGATACGCAGTATTTT
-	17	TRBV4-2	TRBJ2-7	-	CASSQDRGGGGGYEQYF	TGTGCCAGCAGCCAAGACCGAGGTGGGGGTGGTGGCTACGAGCAGTACTTC
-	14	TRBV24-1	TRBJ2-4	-	CATSDSGRQNIQYF	TGTGCCACCAGTGATTCAGGGCGCCAGAACATTCAGTACTTC
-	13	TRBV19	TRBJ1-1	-	CASSIRKGTEAFF	TGTGCCAGTAGTATAAGAAAGGGAACTGAAGCTTTCTTT
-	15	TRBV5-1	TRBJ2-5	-	CASSLAQGPQETQYF	TGCGCCAGCAGCTTGGCGCAGGGCCCCCAAGAGACCCAGTACTTC
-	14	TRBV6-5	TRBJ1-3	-	CASSNSHSGNTIYF	TGTGCCAGCAGTAACAGTCACTCTGGAAACACCATATATTTT
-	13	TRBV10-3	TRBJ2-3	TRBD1	CATRGPLSDTQYF	TGTGCCACAAGGGGGCCTTTGTCTGATACGCAGTATTTT
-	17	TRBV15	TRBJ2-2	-	CATSRALGVPFTGELFF	TGTGCCACCAGCAGAGCGCTCGGGGTCCCTTTCACCGGGGAGCTGTTTTTT
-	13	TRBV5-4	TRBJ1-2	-	CASSSDSIYGYTF	TGTGCCAGCAGCTCAGATTCGATCTATGGCTACACCTTC
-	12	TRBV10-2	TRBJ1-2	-	CASKAANYGYTF	TGCGCCAGTAAAGCCGCTAACTATGGCTACACCTTC
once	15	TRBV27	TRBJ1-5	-	CASSLTTGPYQPQHF	TGTGCCAGCAGTTTAACGACAGGCCCTTATCAGCCCCAGCATTTT
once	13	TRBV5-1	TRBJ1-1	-	CASRTGVNTEAFF	TGCGCCAGCAGGACAGGAGTGAACACTGAAGCTTTCTTT
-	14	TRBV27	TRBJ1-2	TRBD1	CASSEDRDYYGYTF	TGTGCCAGCAGTGAGGACAGGGATTACTATGGCTACACCTTC
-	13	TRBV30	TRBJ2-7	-	CAWKRGNGYEQYF	TGTGCCTGGAAACGGGGGAACGGGTACGAGCAGTACTTC
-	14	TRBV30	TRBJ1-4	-	CAWSVPDWGEKLFF	TGTGCCTGGAGTGTTCCCGACTGGGGTGAAAAACTGTTTTTT
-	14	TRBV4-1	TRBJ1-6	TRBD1	CASSPSTGPQVLHF	TGCGCCAGCAGCCCGTCGACAGGGCCCCAGGTCCTCCACTTT
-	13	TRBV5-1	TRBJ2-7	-	CASSLATNYEQYF	TGCGCCAGCAGCTTGGCCACAAACTACGAGCAGTACTTC
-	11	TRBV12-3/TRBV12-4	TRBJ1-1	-	CASSPGREAFF	TGTGCCAGCAGCCCCGGACGGGAAGCTTTCTTT
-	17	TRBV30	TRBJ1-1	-	CAWSAYKGGLKGTEAFF	TGTGCCTGGAGTGCTTATAAGGGCGGCCTCAAGGGGACTGAAGCTTTCTTT
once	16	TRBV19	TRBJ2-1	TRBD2	CASSIALAGSYNEQFF	TGTGCCAGTAGTATCGCCTTAGCGGGCTCCTACAATGAGCAGTTCTTC
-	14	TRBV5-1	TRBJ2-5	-	CASSSGQYQETQYF	TGCGCCAGCAGCTCTGGACAGTACCAAGAGACCCAGTACTTC